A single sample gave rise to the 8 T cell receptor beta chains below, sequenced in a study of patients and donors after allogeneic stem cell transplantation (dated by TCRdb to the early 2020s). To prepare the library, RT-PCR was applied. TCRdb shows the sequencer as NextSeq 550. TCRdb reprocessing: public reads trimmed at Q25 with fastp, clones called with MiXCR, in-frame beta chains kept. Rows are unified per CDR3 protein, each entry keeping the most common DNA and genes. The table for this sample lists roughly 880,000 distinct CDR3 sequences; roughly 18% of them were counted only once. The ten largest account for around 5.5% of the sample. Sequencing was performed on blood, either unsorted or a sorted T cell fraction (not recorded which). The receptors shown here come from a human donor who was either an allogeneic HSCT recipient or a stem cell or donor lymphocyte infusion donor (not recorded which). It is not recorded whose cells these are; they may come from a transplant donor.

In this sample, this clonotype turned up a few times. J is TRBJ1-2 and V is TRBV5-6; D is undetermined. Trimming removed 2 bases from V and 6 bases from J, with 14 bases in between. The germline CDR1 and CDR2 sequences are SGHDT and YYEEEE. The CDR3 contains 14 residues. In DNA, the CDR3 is TGTGCCAGCAGCTTAGTAGGTCGGGAGGATGGCTACACCTTC. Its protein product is CASSLVGREDGYTF.

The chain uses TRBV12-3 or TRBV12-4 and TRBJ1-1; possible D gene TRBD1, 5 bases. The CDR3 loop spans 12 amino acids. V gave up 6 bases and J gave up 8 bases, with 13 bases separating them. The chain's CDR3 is CASSPWGGEAFF. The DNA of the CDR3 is TGTGCCAGCAGCCCCTGGGGCGGGGAAGCTTTCTTT.

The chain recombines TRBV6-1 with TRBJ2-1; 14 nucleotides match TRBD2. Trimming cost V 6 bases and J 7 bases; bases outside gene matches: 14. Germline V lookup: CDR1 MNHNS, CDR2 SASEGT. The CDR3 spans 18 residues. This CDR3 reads CASRPRLAGGPPSNEQFF. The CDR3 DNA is TGTGCCAGCAGGCCAAGACTAGCGGGGGGGCCCCCCTCTAATGAGCAGTTCTTC.

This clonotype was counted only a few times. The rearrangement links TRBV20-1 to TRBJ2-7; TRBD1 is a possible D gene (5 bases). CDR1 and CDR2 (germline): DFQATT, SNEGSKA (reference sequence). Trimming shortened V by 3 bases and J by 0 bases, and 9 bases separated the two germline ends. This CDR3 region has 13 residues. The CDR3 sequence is CSASNRLSYEQYF. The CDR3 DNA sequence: TGCAGTGCTAGTAACAGGCTCTCCTACGAGCAGTACTTC.

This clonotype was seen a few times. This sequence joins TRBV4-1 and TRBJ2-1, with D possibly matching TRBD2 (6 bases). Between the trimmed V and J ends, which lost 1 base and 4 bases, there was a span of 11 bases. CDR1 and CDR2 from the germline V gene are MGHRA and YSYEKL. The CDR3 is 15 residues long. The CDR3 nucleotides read TGCGCCAGCAGCCAAGCGGGACTCCAATACAATGAGCAGTTCTTC. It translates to CASSQAGLQYNEQFF.

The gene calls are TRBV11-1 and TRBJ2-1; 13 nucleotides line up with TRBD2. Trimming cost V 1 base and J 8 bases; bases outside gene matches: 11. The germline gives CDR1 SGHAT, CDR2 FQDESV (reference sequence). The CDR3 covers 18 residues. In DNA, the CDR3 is TGTGCCAGCAGCTTAGGGGGACTAGCGGGATACTCGAGGCATGAGCAGTTCTTC. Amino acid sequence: CASSLGGLAGYSRHEQFF.

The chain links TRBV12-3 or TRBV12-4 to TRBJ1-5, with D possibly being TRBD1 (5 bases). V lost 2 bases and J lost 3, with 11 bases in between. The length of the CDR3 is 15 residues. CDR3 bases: TGTGCCAGCAGTTTATTGGGGCAACCCAATCAGCCCCAGCATTTT. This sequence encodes CASSLLGQPNQPQHF.

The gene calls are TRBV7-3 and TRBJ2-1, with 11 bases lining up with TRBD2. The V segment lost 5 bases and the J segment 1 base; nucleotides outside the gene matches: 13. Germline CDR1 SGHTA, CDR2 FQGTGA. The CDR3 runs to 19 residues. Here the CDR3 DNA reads TGTGCCAGCAGCCTTTACCGCGGTAGCGGGAGGGCGTCCTACAATGAGCAGTTCTTC. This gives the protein CASSLYRGSGRASYNEQFF. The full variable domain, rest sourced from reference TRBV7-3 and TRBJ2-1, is GAGVSQTPSNKVTEKGKYVELRCDPISGHTALYWYRQSLGQGPEFLIYFQGTGAADDSGLPNDRFFAVRPEGSVSTLKIQRTERGDSAVYLCASSLYRGSGRASYNEQFFGPGTRLTVL.